Following are 20 T cell receptor beta chains from one sample sequenced in a study of stem cell transplantation in POMP-related autoinflammatory disease. Measured with immunoSEQ multiplex PCR; TCRdb has only the in-frame clones, and not every one. Of tens of thousands of clones detected, 75% to 85% appear once; the ten largest clones hold around 2.4%. Sequences were derived from CD4+ T cells from PBMCs, sampled before stem cell transplantation. The origin of the receptors is a human donor with POMP-related autoinflammation and immune dysregulation (PRAID).

The chain employs TRBV11-2 and TRBJ1-2; D possibly corresponds to TRBD1 (5 bases). The CDR3 contains 12 residues. The germline V and J ends were trimmed by 5 bases and 3 bases, with 7 bases remaining between them. Germline V gives CDR1 SGHAT, CDR2 FQNNGV. The CDR3 loop reads CASSRRDYGYTF. CDR3 bases: TGTGCCAGCAGCCGCAGGGACTATGGCTACACCTTC.

The chain uses TRBV7-2 and TRBJ2-5; 10 nucleotides match TRBD1. Per the germline V gene, CDR1 is SGHTA and CDR2 is FQGNSA. The CDR3 contains 13 residues. Germline trimming cut 8 bases from V and 5 bases from J; bases unmatched to any gene: 5. The CDR3 spells CASRQGAEETQYF. As DNA, the CDR3 is TGTGCCAGCCGACAGGGGGCTGAGGAGACCCAGTACTTC. The full variable domain, completed using reference TRBV7-2 and TRBJ2-5, is GAGVSQSPSNKVTEKGKDVELRCDPISGHTALYWYRQSLGQGLEFLIYFQGNSAPDKSGLPSDRFSAERTGGSVSTLTIQRTQQEDSAVYLCASRQGAEETQYFGPGTRLLVL.

The CDR3 is CASSQVGIAGVLPETQYF. The CDR3 bases are TGCGCCAGCAGCCAAGTCGGCATAGCGGGAGTTTTACCCGAGACCCAGTACTTC. The chain links TRBV4-1 to TRBJ2-5; 9 bases fit TRBD2. The CDR3 runs to 18 residues. V lost 1 base to trimming and J lost 5 bases; unmatched junction nucleotides: 14. Germline CDR1 MGHRA, CDR2 YSYEKL.

This chain links TRBV6-1 with TRBJ2-5; D may be TRBD2 (6 bases). The V and J ends lost 4 bases and 5 bases respectively, with 14 bases between them. Germline V CDR1 and CDR2: MNHNS, SASEGT. The CDR3 contains 14 residues. The CDR3 loop reads CASSASGREETQYF. In DNA form, the CDR3 reads TGTGCCAGCAGTGCCTCTGGACGGGAGGAGACCCAGTACTTC.

The chain carries TRBV11-2 and TRBJ2-5, with unresolved D. CDR3 length: 13 residues. Trimming shortened V by 5 bases and J by 3 bases, and 10 bases separated the two germline ends. Germline assignment: CDR1 SGHAT and CDR2 FQNNGV. CDR3 in DNA: TGTGCCAGCAGCCTCGGTCGCGAAGAGACCCAGTACTTC. Protein sequence: CASSLGREETQYF.

The chain couples TRBV7-2 to TRBJ2-7, with 7 bases lining up with TRBD1. The CDR3 loop spans 13 amino acids. CDR1 and CDR2 (germline): SGHTA, FQGNSA. V gave up 3 bases and J gave up 9 bases; unmatched junction bases: 8. The CDR3, as DNA: TGTGCCAGCAGCTTCCCCCCGCCAGGGGGGCAGTACTTC. Translating it yields CASSFPPPGGQYF.

This chain connects TRBV30 to TRBJ2-7; no clear D. CDR3 length: 13 residues. Trimming stripped 3 bases from V and 0 bases from J, with 9 bases between. Germline V gene lookup returns CDR1 GTSNPN and CDR2 SVGIG (reference sequence). CDR3 residues: CAWRYGFSYEQYF. The CDR3 nucleotides read TGTGCCTGGAGATATGGGTTCTCCTACGAGCAGTACTTC.

The chain couples TRBV27 to TRBJ2-7; TRBD2 matches at 9 bases. The CDR3 length is 18 residues. The V gene end was trimmed by 0 bases and the J gene end by 2 bases; junction bases not matched to a gene: 11. Germline V gives CDR1 MNHEY, CDR2 SMNVEV (reference sequence). This CDR3 is CASSLSRRGSGSPYEQYF. CDR3 in DNA: TGTGCCAGCAGTTTATCCCGGCGGGGTAGCGGGAGCCCCTACGAGCAGTACTTC.

The V call is TRBV11-2, the J call TRBJ2-3; 10 bases are shared with TRBD1. The CDR3 contains 16 residues. The V and J ends lost 2 bases and 6 bases, in that order; junction bases with no gene match: 8. Germline values: CDR1 SGHAT, CDR2 FQNNGV. CDR3 sequence reads: CASSLWAGTGEDTQYF. For the CDR3, the DNA is TGTGCCAGCAGCTTATGGGCGGGGACAGGGGAGGATACGCAGTATTTT.

This clone has just one count. The chain combines TRBV30 with TRBJ2-5; a weak D match, TRBD2 (5 bases). Trimming removed 0 bases from V and 5 bases from J, with 16 bases in between. This CDR3 spans 15 amino acids. From germline, CDR1 is GTSNPN and CDR2 SVGIG (reference sequence). The CDR3 loop reads CAWSVTGFLGETQYF. CDR3 sequence (DNA): TGTGCCTGGAGTGTAACGGGGTTCTTAGGCGAGACCCAGTACTTC.

This rearrangement joins TRBV5-1 to TRBJ2-7; 11 nucleotides line up with TRBD2. J gave up 3 bases and V 2 bases, and 16 bases lay outside the gene matches. CDR3 length: 19 amino acids. Germline CDR1 SGHRS, CDR2 YFSETQ. For the CDR3, the DNA is TGCGCCAGCAGCTTACCTAGTAGCGGGAGGGCCCTAGAGTTCTACGAGCAGTACTTC. Translation gives CASSLPSSGRALEFYEQYF.

This chain uses TRBV5-8 with TRBJ2-7; perhaps TRBD2 as D (5 bases). V was pared by 4 bases and J by 2 bases, with 16 bases between. The CDR3 is 15 residues long. The germline V gene encodes CDR1 SGHTS and CDR2 YDEGEE. CDR3 region: CASSTKEGPTYEQYF. CDR3 DNA: TGTGCCAGCAGCACAAAAGAGGGCCCGACCTACGAGCAGTACTTC.

The gene calls are TRBV27 and TRBJ2-1; D is possibly TRBD2 (6 bases). This CDR3 contains 17 residues. Germline V CDR1 and CDR2: MNHEY, SMNVEV (reference sequence). Deletions cut 5 bases from V and 4 bases from J, with 21 bases between. The CDR3: CASSASGWLAGYNEQFF. CDR3 nucleotides: TGTGCCAGCAGTGCCTCGGGGTGGCTCGCGGGGTACAATGAGCAGTTCTTC.

The CDR3 loop is CASSAQGLAWNEQFF. The CDR3 region has the DNA TGTGCCAGCAGCGCACAAGGACTAGCGTGGAATGAGCAGTTCTTC. This chain links TRBV9 with TRBJ2-1; 9 nucleotides align to TRBD2. V was clipped by 3 bases and J by 7 bases; unmatched bases: 8. Germline V gene lookup returns CDR1 SGDLS and CDR2 YYNGEE. The length of the CDR3 is 15 residues.

This chain links TRBV27 with TRBJ2-3, with 8 positions matching TRBD1. Looked up from germline, CDR1 is MNHEY and CDR2 is SMNVEV (reference sequence). The CDR3 contains 15 residues. Trimming took 6 bases from V and 5 from J; bases not matched to a gene: 10. DNA for the CDR3: TGTGCCAGCAGGACCTCCAGGGGGCTGCGAGATACGCAGTATTTT. Its protein is CASRTSRGLRDTQYF.

V and J are TRBV7-2 and TRBJ2-1; no definite D call. Germline V CDR1 and CDR2: SGHTA, FQGNSA. The CDR3 has 13 residues. Trimming pared 2 bases from V and 8 bases from J, leaving 10 bases between. CDR3 coding DNA: TGTGCCAGCAGCTTACCAGTAGAGGATGAGCAGTTCTTC. Amino acids: CASSLPVEDEQFF.

The CDR3 region has the DNA TGTGCCTGGAGAGAGGGGGTAAATAACTATGGCTACACCTTC. This encodes CAWREGVNNYGYTF. This rearrangement joins TRBV30 to TRBJ1-2; perhaps TRBD1 as D (6 bases). This CDR3 comprises 14 residues. Germline loops: CDR1 GTSNPN, CDR2 SVGIG (reference sequence). V was cut by 3 bases and J by 1 base, with 12 bases left in between.

The chain recombines TRBV7-3 with TRBJ2-3; tentatively, D is TRBD2 (5 bases). Germline assignment: CDR1 SGHTA and CDR2 FQGTGA. The V end lost 4 bases, the J end lost 1 base, and 12 bases lay between the germline ends. This CDR3 has 15 residues. The CDR3 sequence is CASSSGLDRTDTQYF. Written as DNA, the CDR3 is TGTGCCAGCAGCTCCGGACTGGATCGCACAGATACGCAGTATTTT.

CDR3 bases: TGCGCCAGCAGCCCGGGACTAGCGGGGGGGCTAGATACGCAGTATTTT. Residues: CASSPGLAGGLDTQYF. V usage is TRBV5-1 and J usage is TRBJ2-3; 16 nucleotides align to TRBD2. Germline V CDR1 and CDR2: SGHRS, YFSETQ. V dropped 4 bases and J dropped 5; count of bases not matched to a gene: 4. The CDR3 contains 16 residues.

The chain links TRBV9 to TRBJ2-7, with D possibly matching TRBD2 (5 bases). Germline V gene data show CDR1 as SGDLS and CDR2 as YYNGEE. Trimming cost V 0 bases and J 3 bases, with 13 bases left between them. The CDR3 has 15 residues. The CDR3 DNA reads TGTGCCAGCAGCGTAGAACCTAGCCTAATCTACGAGCAGTACTTC. It specifies CASSVEPSLIYEQYF. The variable domain in full, completed from reference TRBV9 and TRBJ2-7, reads DSGVTQTPKHLITATGQRVTLRCSPRSGDLSVYWYQQSLDQGLQFLIQYYNGEERAKGNILERFSAQQFPDLHSELNLSSLELGDSALYFCASSVEPSLIYEQYFGPGTRLTVT.